Presented here are 19 T cell receptor beta chains from one specimen sequenced in a study of long-term antiretroviral therapy in people with HIV. Run at survey level, the immunoSEQ assay was version v3.0. Profiling relied on immunoSEQ multiplex PCR, and the TCRdb table lists in-frame clones only, not all of them. The sample has 25,000 to 35,000 clones, 75% to 90% seen once; the top ten hold 5.5% to 8%. Sequences were derived from unsorted PBMCs, sampled 0.3 years after starting antiretroviral therapy. These TCRs come from a man between 40 and 49 years old with HIV.

This clone showed up just once. The rearrangement uses TRBV11-3 and TRBJ2-1; D is perhaps TRBD2 (6 bases). The length of the CDR3 is 12 residues. V lost 3 bases and J lost 7, with 7 bases in between. The germline V gene has CDR1 SGHNT and CDR2 YENEEA. The CDR3 loop is CASSFGTNEQFF. The CDR3 coding sequence is TGTGCCAGCAGCTTTGGGACTAATGAGCAGTTCTTC.

The rearrangement joins TRBV5-8 to TRBJ2-7; 11 nucleotides match TRBD2. V trimming: 4 bases; J trimming: 1 base; junction bases outside the gene matches: 4. This CDR3 has 15 residues. Germline loops: CDR1 SGHTS, CDR2 YDEGEE. The CDR3 sequence is CASSRGTSGSYEQYF. The CDR3, as DNA: TGTGCCAGCAGCAGAGGGACTAGCGGTTCCTACGAGCAGTACTTC. Filled out from reference TRBV5-8 and TRBJ2-7, the complete variable domain reads EAGVTQSPTHLIKTRGQQATLRCSPISGHTSVYWYQQALGLGLQFLLWYDEGEERNRGNFPPRFSGRQFPNYSSELNVNALELEDSALYLCASSRGTSGSYEQYFGPGTRLTVT.

The rearrangement links TRBV27 to TRBJ2-1; D is unresolved. The CDR3 runs to 14 residues. The V end was cut by 2 bases, the J end by 6 bases, with 11 bases between. Germline loops: CDR1 MNHEY, CDR2 SMNVEV (reference sequence). The CDR3 spells CASSLLLTVNEQFF. In nucleotides, the CDR3 is TGTGCCAGCAGTTTACTTTTAACAGTCAATGAGCAGTTCTTC.

The chain uses TRBV19 and TRBJ2-3; no clear D. The CDR3 is 16 residues long. Germline V gives CDR1 LNHDA, CDR2 SQIVND (reference sequence). The V and J ends lost 8 bases and 0 bases respectively, with 18 bases between them. CDR3 DNA sequence: TGTGCCAGTGCTATACTACCCCTCAGAAGCACAGATACGCAGTATTTT. Translation: CASAILPLRSTDTQYF.

V is TRBV7-2 and J is TRBJ1-3, with 7 nucleotides matching TRBD1. V shed 6 bases and J 0 bases; nucleotides not matched to a gene: 5. This CDR3 region has 15 residues. Germline-derived CDR1 and CDR2 are SGHTA and FQGNSA. The CDR3 DNA reads TGTGCCAGCAGGAGACAGGGAAGCTCTGGAAACACCATATATTTT. It yields the protein CASRRQGSSGNTIYF.

The chain joins TRBV11-2 to TRBJ2-5; 10 bases map to TRBD1. Per the germline V gene, CDR1 is SGHAT and CDR2 is FQNNGV. The CDR3 runs to 13 residues. Trimming removed 5 bases from V and 4 bases from J; junction bases left unmatched: 1. The CDR3 reads CASSRDRGETQYF. The CDR3, as DNA: TGTGCCAGCAGCCGGGACAGGGGAGAGACCCAGTACTTC.

The gene calls are TRBV19 and TRBJ2-7; D is perhaps TRBD1 or TRBD2 (5 bases each). Looked up from germline, CDR1 is LNHDA and CDR2 is SQIVND (reference sequence). V was clipped by 6 bases and J by 4 bases, with 16 bases between them. There are 14 residues in the CDR3. The CDR3 DNA follows: TGTGCCAGTAGCCTCTTTGGGGGACCTTACGAGCAGTACTTC. Residues: CASSLFGGPYEQYF.

The chain joins TRBV7-9 to TRBJ1-1; possibly TRBD1 for D (5 bases). From germline, CDR1 is SEHNR and CDR2 FQNEAQ (reference sequence). Trimming left V 2 bases short and J 1 base short, with 8 bases between. This CDR3 spans 14 amino acids. DNA for the CDR3: TGTGCCAGCAGCTTACGGGGGAGGAACACTGAAGCTTTCTTT. As protein: CASSLRGRNTEAFF. The whole variable domain, filled in from reference TRBV7-9 and TRBJ1-1, reads DTGVSQNPRHKITKRGQNVTFRCDPISEHNRLYWYRQTLGQGPEFLTYFQNEAQLEKSRLLSDRFSAERPKGSFSTLEIQRTEQGDSAMYLCASSLRGRNTEAFFGQGTRLTVV.

On this clone: Other DNA sequences in this sample translate to the same CDR3. Here the CDR3 reads CATSRTSGVYEQYF. For the CDR3, the DNA is TGTGCCACCAGCCGGACTAGCGGAGTCTACGAGCAGTACTTC. The chain carries TRBV15 and TRBJ2-7, with 10 bases fitting TRBD2. CDR1 is LNHNV, CDR2 YYDKDF, per germline (reference sequence). The junction had 4 bases not matched to a gene; V was cut back by 5 bases and J by 3 bases. This CDR3 comprises 14 residues.

J is TRBJ1-1 and V is TRBV7-9, with D unresolved. CDR3 length: 11 amino acids. V was clipped by 5 bases and J by 5 bases, with 6 bases between them. Germline V gene lookup returns CDR1 SEHNR and CDR2 FQNEAQ (reference sequence). CDR3 protein: CASSRDTEAFF. Here the CDR3 DNA reads TGTGCCAGCAGCCGAGATACTGAAGCTTTCTTT.

The CDR3 DNA sequence: TGCGCCAGCAGCTTGGAAGTTCCCCTAAGAAGGGATACGCAGTATTTT. This translates into CASSLEVPLRRDTQYF. V is TRBV5-1 and J is TRBJ2-3; no clear D. Germline assignment: CDR1 SGHRS and CDR2 YFSETQ. Trimming cost V 0 bases and J 6 bases, with 17 bases left between them. The CDR3 runs 16 residues.

The V and J genes are TRBV18 and TRBJ2-7; tentatively, D is TRBD1 (7 bases). Germline-derived CDR1 and CDR2 are KGHSH and LQKENI. Trimming pared 0 bases from V and 2 bases from J, leaving 17 bases between. The CDR3 is 17 amino acids. CDR3 sequence (DNA): TGTGCCAGCTCACCACCCGGTCGCGGGACAGATCCCTACGAGCAGTACTTC. Amino acids: CASSPPGRGTDPYEQYF. Looking up the rest from reference TRBV18 and TRBJ2-7 gives the full variable domain: NAGVMQNPRHLVRRRGQEARLRCSPMKGHSHVYWYRQLPEEGLKFMVYLQKENIIDESGMPKERFSAEFPKEGPSILRIQQVVRGDSAAYFCASSPPGRGTDPYEQYFGPGTRLTVT.

The V gene is TRBV5-4, the J gene TRBJ2-1; 11 nucleotides align to TRBD1. The CDR3 sequence is 15 residues long. J was trimmed by 7 bases and V by 3 bases; bases with no gene match: 6. Germline V gene sequence: CDR1 SGHNT, CDR2 YYREEE (reference sequence). The CDR3 DNA sequence: TGTGCCAGCAGCTCCGGACAGGGGGCGCGGAATGAGCAGTTCTTC. Translated: CASSSGQGARNEQFF. Looking up the rest from reference TRBV5-4 and TRBJ2-1 gives the full variable domain: ETGVTQSPTHLIKTRGQQVTLRCSSQSGHNTVSWYQQALGQGPQFIFQYYREEENGRGNFPPRFSGLQFPNYSSELNVNALELDDSALYLCASSSGQGARNEQFFGPGTRLTVL.

The rearrangement joins TRBV6-5 to TRBJ2-3; weak D call: TRBD2 (6 bases). Germline values: CDR1 MNHEY, CDR2 SVGAGI. This CDR3 has 11 amino acids. Deletions cut 5 bases from V and 6 bases from J, with 6 bases between. CDR3 DNA: TGTGCCAGCAGTGGGAGGGATACGCAGTATTTT. The encoded protein is CASSGRDTQYF.

The chain has TRBV5-6 and TRBJ1-1; 7 bases are shared with TRBD1. CDR1 and CDR2 from the germline V gene are SGHDT and YYEEEE. This CDR3 comprises 14 residues. J gave up 8 bases and V 4 bases, and 11 bases lay outside the gene matches. This CDR3 reads CASSRRTGWGEAFF. Here the CDR3 DNA reads TGTGCCAGCAGCAGACGGACAGGTTGGGGGGAAGCTTTCTTT.

V usage is TRBV18 and J usage is TRBJ1-4; D not resolved. The CDR3 is 16 amino acids. V lost 3 bases and J 7 bases, leaving 18 bases between the germline ends. The germline CDR1 and CDR2 sequences are KGHSH and LQKENI. The CDR3 loop reads CASSPLPVRSSEKLFF. The CDR3 DNA reads as TGTGCCAGCTCACCCCTCCCGGTGAGGTCAAGTGAAAAACTGTTTTTT. Combining the CDR3 with reference TRBV18 and TRBJ1-4 gives the whole variable domain NAGVMQNPRHLVRRRGQEARLRCSPMKGHSHVYWYRQLPEEGLKFMVYLQKENIIDESGMPKERFSAEFPKEGPSILRIQQVVRGDSAAYFCASSPLPVRSSEKLFFGSGTQLSVL.

V usage is TRBV12-5 and J usage is TRBJ2-1, with 9 bases matching TRBD1. Per the germline V gene, CDR1 is LGHNT and CDR2 is FRNRAP. Trimming cost V 5 bases and J 6 bases; bases outside gene matches: 8. CDR3 size: 15 residues. CDR3 bases: TGTGCTAGTGGTCCTTTCGGGACAGGGATCAATGAGCAGTTCTTC. It is translated as CASGPFGTGINEQFF.

This clone turned up a few times. The V and J genes are TRBV5-4 and TRBJ1-2, with TRBD1 matching 7 bases. The CDR3 totals 13 residues. Germline CDR1 SGHNT, CDR2 YYREEE (reference sequence). The V segment lost 5 bases and the J segment 2 bases; nucleotides outside the gene matches: 3. CDR3 amino acids: CASSPDRNYGYTF. The DNA of the CDR3 is TGTGCCAGCAGTCCGGACAGGAACTATGGCTACACCTTC.

The genes are TRBV7-2 and TRBJ2-5; D may match TRBD1 or TRBD2 (6 bases each). The CDR3 has 17 amino acids. The germline V and J ends were trimmed by 5 bases and 5 bases, with 24 bases remaining between them. Germline V lookup: CDR1 SGHTA, CDR2 FQGNSA. The CDR3 is CASSQRSGRGPWETQYF. CDR3 DNA sequence: TGTGCCAGCAGCCAGAGATCTGGACGGGGGCCCTGGGAGACCCAGTACTTC.